The TCR beta chain described here comes from a study of beta chain features in type 1 diabetes. The wider study: Across the samples, roughly 99 million sorted cells were examined in total. Whole-study findings and limits: A pattern of fewer insertions and more deletions at VDJ junctions was seen in type 1 diabetes patients.

TCRB transcripts that were expressed got sequenced, as all of the isolated RNA had been reverse transcribed. The table came from immunoSEQ multiplex PCR; TCRdb's copy has only in-frame clones and leaves some out. Of hundreds of thousands of clones listed, 15% are singletons. Germline-derived CDR1 and CDR2 are SGHRS and YFSETQ. The CDR3 sequence is 15 residues long. Trimming shortened V by 0 bases and J by 2 bases, and 6 bases separated the two germline ends. In the case of this clone: Antigen: not known.

The chain recombines TRBV5-1 with TRBJ2-6, with D maybe TRBD2 (5 bases). Sequenced material: naive CD4+ T cells from blood. The receptor comes from a man aged 18 to 30 in good health. This chain's CDR3 is CASSLERAGANVLTF. CDR3 coding DNA: TGCGCCAGCAGCTTGGAGAGGGCTGGGGCCAACGTCCTGACTTTC.